What follows are 23 T cell receptor beta chains derived from one specimen sequenced in a study of cytomegalovirus exposure and HLA in healthy donors. The PCR employed 60 Vbeta primers together with 13 Jbeta primers. Libraries were prepared by immunoSEQ multiplex PCR; TCRdb keeps only in-frame clonotypes and omits some of them. This table holds around 150,000 clones, 79% found once. Sequenced input: PBMCs. Receptor source: a man in his forties in good health and CMV-seropositive.

The table lists this clone with a few counts. This sequence joins TRBV6-1 and TRBJ2-1, with D possibly TRBD2 on 6 matching bases. Germline V gives CDR1 MNHNS, CDR2 SASEGT. The CDR3 totals 15 residues. V was pared by 5 bases and J by 2 bases, with 13 bases between. CDR3: CASSLDGSPYNEQFF. The DNA for the CDR3 is TGTGCCAGCAGTTTGGACGGGAGCCCCTACAATGAGCAGTTCTTC.

The V call is TRBV30, the J call TRBJ2-7; tentative D call: TRBD2 (6 bases). The V end lost 7 bases, the J end lost 6 bases, and 19 bases lay between the germline ends. CDR1 and CDR2 from the germline V gene are GTSNPN and SVGIG (reference sequence). The length of the CDR3 is 13 residues. For the CDR3, the DNA is TGTGCCTCTCAACGCCGGGGGTCAGGCGAGCAGTACTTC. Amino acid sequence: CASQRRGSGEQYF.

This clone was seen a few times. CDR3 nucleotide sequence: TGTGCCAGCAGCTTCAGGGGGGATAGCTACGAGCAGTACTTC. Its protein product is CASSFRGDSYEQYF. V usage is TRBV7-9 and J usage is TRBJ2-7; possibly TRBD1 for D (7 bases). Germline CDR1 reads SEHNR; CDR2 reads FQNEAQ (reference sequence). The CDR3 is made up of 14 amino acids. The V end lost 3 bases, the J end lost 3 bases, and 12 bases lay between the germline ends.

The CDR3 loop is CASSSPGTAGNTIYF. For the CDR3, the DNA is TGTGCCAGCAGTTCCCCCGGGACAGCTGGAAACACCATATATTTT. The chain is built from TRBV6-5 and TRBJ1-3; TRBD1 matches at 7 bases. CDR3 size: 15 residues. Losses at the gene ends were 4 bases for V and 2 bases for J; bases not matched to a gene: 5. Per germline, CDR1 MNHEY and CDR2 SVGAGI.

This clone was seen a handful of times. The rearrangement joins TRBV7-3 to TRBJ1-1, with 7 bases matching TRBD1. The V gene end was trimmed by 4 bases and the J gene end by 0 bases; junction bases not matched to a gene: 2. Germline lookup yields CDR1 SGHTA and CDR2 FQGTGA. CDR3 size: 14 residues. The CDR3 DNA is TGTGCCAGCAGCTCCACAGGGGTGAACACTGAAGCTTTCTTT. This sequence encodes CASSSTGVNTEAFF.

The chain is built from TRBV27 and TRBJ2-2; D is undetermined. Germline assignment: CDR1 MNHEY and CDR2 SMNVEV (reference sequence). This CDR3 contains 12 residues. Trimming took 6 bases from V and 6 from J, leaving 8 bases between them. DNA for the CDR3: TGTGCCAGCAGCTATACGGCCGGGGAGCTGTTTTTT. This encodes CASSYTAGELFF.

In this sample, this clone turned up once. This chain links TRBV25-1 with TRBJ2-1; 10 bases agree with TRBD2. The CDR3 covers 15 residues. From germline, CDR1 is MGHDK and CDR2 SYGVNS. The V and J ends lost 8 bases and 3 bases, in that order; junction bases with no gene match: 7. The CDR3 spells CASGRAGGNYNEQFF. The CDR3 DNA reads TGTGCCAGCGGACGAGCGGGAGGGAACTACAATGAGCAGTTCTTC. Using reference TRBV25-1 and TRBJ2-1 for the parts outside the CDR3, the full variable domain is EADIYQTPRYLVIGTGKKITLECSQTMGHDKMYWYQQDPGMELHLIHYSYGVNSTEKGDLSSESTVSRIRTEHFPLTLESARPSHTSQYLCASGRAGGNYNEQFFGPGTRLTVL.

The rearrangement links TRBV19 to TRBJ2-1; 10 bases are shared with TRBD2. This CDR3 contains 16 residues. The germline CDR1 and CDR2 sequences are LNHDA and SQIVND (reference sequence). With 6 bases clipped from V and 9 bases from J, the junction kept 14 bases outside the gene matches. The DNA of the CDR3 is TGTGCCAGTAGCCACTATGCTAGCGGGAGTATGCGTGAGCAGTTCTTC. It encodes CASSHYASGSMREQFF.

The chain carries TRBV7-9 and TRBJ1-5; weak D call: TRBD1 (5 bases). The germline gives CDR1 SEHNR, CDR2 FQNEAQ (reference sequence). The CDR3 is made up of 17 amino acids. Between the trimmed V and J ends, which lost 5 bases and 0 bases, there was a span of 17 bases. As DNA, the CDR3 is TGTGCCAGCAGCGAGAGCGGGGGGGGGTATAGCAATCAGCCCCAGCATTTT. Translating gives CASSESGGGYSNQPQHF.

The chain couples TRBV18 to TRBJ2-3, with D possibly TRBD2 on 6 matching bases. V shed 1 base and J shed 1 base, with 9 bases lying between them. The CDR3 is made up of 15 amino acids. Germline CDR1 KGHSH, CDR2 LQKENI. CDR3 coding DNA: TGTGCCAGCTCACCACGGGGCGGGGGCACAGATACGCAGTATTTT. Protein sequence: CASSPRGGGTDTQYF.

The chain uses TRBV5-4 and TRBJ2-1, with a possible D match to TRBD2 (6 bases). Trimming shortened V by 4 bases and J by 7 bases, and 15 bases separated the two germline ends. Germline CDR1 is SGHNT and CDR2 is YYREEE (reference sequence). CDR3 length equals 14 residues. CDR3: CASSPQGLANEQFF. For the CDR3, the DNA is TGTGCCAGCAGCCCTCAGGGACTCGCAAATGAGCAGTTCTTC.

A note on this clone: One junction end disagrees with the germline gene, perhaps due to a read error. The same CDR3 arises from other DNA sequences in this sample as well. The chain recombines TRBV6-6 with TRBJ1-1; 10 nucleotides line up with TRBD1. The CDR3 totals 15 residues. The germline CDR1 and CDR2 sequences are MNHNY and SVGAGI (reference sequence). As DNA, the CDR3 is TGCGCCAGCAGTCCCCAGACAGGGGGCGCGACTGAAGCTTTCTTT. Encoded protein: CASSPQTGGATEAFF.

The V call is TRBV5-1, the J call TRBJ2-7; D perhaps matches TRBD2 (6 bases). Germline lookup yields CDR1 SGHRS and CDR2 YFSETQ. Trimming removed 4 bases at V and 6 bases at J, with 23 bases between. The CDR3 is 16 residues long. The CDR3 loop is CASSVGRGTEKTEQYF. CDR3 nucleotide sequence: TGCGCCAGCAGCGTGGGCCGCGGGACGGAAAAGACCGAGCAGTACTTC.

The chain carries TRBV5-5 and TRBJ1-4; no clear D gene. Trimming removed 0 bases from V and 7 bases from J, with 16 bases in between. This CDR3 region has 16 residues. Per germline, CDR1 SGHKS and CDR2 YYEKEE (reference sequence). The CDR3 nucleotides read TGTGCCAGCAGCTTGGGTAGCTGGTTCGGTTTTGAAAAACTGTTTTTT. Translating it yields CASSLGSWFGFEKLFF.

This clone was counted once. The CDR3 protein is CASTPGVDGSYEQYF. The CDR3 nucleotides read TGTGCCAGCACCCCAGGGGTCGACGGCTCCTACGAGCAGTACTTC. The chain has TRBV9 and TRBJ2-7; possibly TRBD1 for D (6 bases). V was pared by 6 bases and J by 0 bases, with 16 bases between. The CDR3 has 15 residues. CDR1 and CDR2 (germline): SGDLS, YYNGEE.

V gene TRBV10-3 combines with J gene TRBJ1-1; the D gene is possibly TRBD1 (5 bases). V gave up 3 bases and J gave up 5 bases, with 16 bases separating them. This CDR3 contains 15 residues. CDR1 and CDR2 (germline): ENHRY, SYGVKD. The CDR3 region has the DNA TGTGCCATCAGTGAATTCGGGCAGGGATTGACTGAAGCTTTCTTT. As protein: CAISEFGQGLTEAFF.

This chain uses TRBV4-1 with TRBJ1-1; D ambiguous. V lost 1 base and J 5 bases, leaving 20 bases between the germline ends. Germline values: CDR1 MGHRA, CDR2 YSYEKL. The CDR3 is made up of 17 amino acids. In nucleotides, the CDR3 is TGCGCCAGCAGCCAAGCCCGGCTCGGGTTTCGAAGTACTGAAGCTTTCTTT. Encoded protein: CASSQARLGFRSTEAFF.

This rearrangement joins TRBV6-5 to TRBJ1-1; 7 bases line up with TRBD1. Per the germline V gene, CDR1 is MNHEY and CDR2 is SVGAGI. J gave up 4 bases and V 2 bases, and 4 bases lay outside the gene matches. The CDR3 contains 14 residues. The CDR3: CASSYHRGGTEAFF. CDR3 bases: TGTGCCAGCAGTTACCACAGGGGAGGCACTGAAGCTTTCTTT.

This chain connects TRBV7-9 to TRBJ1-2, with 7 bases aligning to TRBD1. CDR1 SEHNR and CDR2 FQNEAQ come from the germline V gene (reference sequence). There are 13 residues in the CDR3. Trimming at V came to 5 bases and at J to 6 bases, leaving 6 bases not matched to a gene. This chain's CDR3 is CASSLGTEDGYTF. Here the CDR3 DNA reads TGTGCCAGCAGCCTGGGGACAGAGGATGGCTACACCTTC.

The chain is built from TRBV5-1 and TRBJ2-7; 7 bases line up with TRBD1. Trimming took 0 bases from V and 2 from J; bases not matched to a gene: 5. Germline V CDR1 and CDR2: SGHRS, YFSETQ. The CDR3 is 15 residues long. The CDR3 region is CASSLVGTETYEQYF. In DNA form, the CDR3 reads TGCGCCAGCAGCTTGGTCGGGACAGAGACCTACGAGCAGTACTTC.

The chain joins TRBV5-1 to TRBJ2-6; TRBD1 might be the D (5 bases). Trimming removed 2 bases from V and 2 bases from J, with 8 bases in between. Germline CDR1 is SGHRS and CDR2 is YFSETQ. The CDR3 runs to 15 residues. This CDR3 reads CASSLGVPGANVLTF. The CDR3 region has the DNA TGCGCCAGCAGCTTAGGGGTACCTGGGGCCAACGTCCTGACTTTC. Full variable domain (missing parts from reference TRBV5-1 and TRBJ2-6): KAGVTQTPRYLIKTRGQQVTLSCSPISGHRSVSWYQQTPGQGLQFLFEYFSETQRNKGNFPGRFSGRQFSNSRSEMNVSTLELGDSALYLCASSLGVPGANVLTFGAGSRLTVL.

V is TRBV4-1 and J is TRBJ1-2; weak D call: TRBD1 (5 bases). The V gene lost 0 bases and the J gene lost 3 bases, with 8 bases spanning the gap. The CDR3 has 14 residues. Germline V gene data show CDR1 as MGHRA and CDR2 as YSYEKL. DNA for the CDR3: TGCGCCAGCAGCCAAGATCGGGGGTACTATGGCTACACCTTC. This translates into CASSQDRGYYGYTF.

In its sample, this clone was seen once. J is TRBJ1-3 and V is TRBV29-1; no clear D gene. Per the germline V gene, CDR1 is SQVTM and CDR2 is ANQGSEA. CDR3 length: 15 amino acids. Trimming removed 3 bases at V and 1 base at J, with 13 bases between. The DNA for the CDR3 is TGCAGCGTTGACTATACGGCGGGATCTGGAAACACCATATATTTT. The encoded protein is CSVDYTAGSGNTIYF.